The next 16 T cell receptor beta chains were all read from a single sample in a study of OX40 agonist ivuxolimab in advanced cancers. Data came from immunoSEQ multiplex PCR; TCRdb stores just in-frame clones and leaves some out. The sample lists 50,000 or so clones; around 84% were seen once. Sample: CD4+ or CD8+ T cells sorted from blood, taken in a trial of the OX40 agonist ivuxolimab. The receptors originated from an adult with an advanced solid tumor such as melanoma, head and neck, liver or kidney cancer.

As DNA, the CDR3 is TGTGCCAGCAGCTCCCCTCTGCGACTAGCGGGGGGAGACTTCTACGAGCAGTACTTC. Its protein is CASSSPLRLAGGDFYEQYF. The rearrangement joins TRBV7-1 to TRBJ2-7, with 13 positions matching TRBD2. TRBV7-1 is known as an ORF, though its function is uncertain. The J segment lost 3 bases and the V segment lost 3 bases, leaving 14 bases of the junction unmatched. The CDR3 extends over 19 amino acids.

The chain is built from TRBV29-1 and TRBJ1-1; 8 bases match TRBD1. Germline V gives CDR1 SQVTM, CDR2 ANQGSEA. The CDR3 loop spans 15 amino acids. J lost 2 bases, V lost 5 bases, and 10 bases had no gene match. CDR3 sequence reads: CSVHRTGLTNTEAFF. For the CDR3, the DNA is TGCAGCGTTCATAGGACAGGGCTAACTAACACTGAAGCTTTCTTT.

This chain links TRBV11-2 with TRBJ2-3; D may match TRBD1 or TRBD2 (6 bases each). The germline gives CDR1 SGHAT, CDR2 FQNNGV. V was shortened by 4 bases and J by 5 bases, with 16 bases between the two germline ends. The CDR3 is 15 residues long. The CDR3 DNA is TGTGCCAGCAGCTCTAGGGTCAAGGGGGGAGATACGCAGTATTTT. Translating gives CASSSRVKGGDTQYF.

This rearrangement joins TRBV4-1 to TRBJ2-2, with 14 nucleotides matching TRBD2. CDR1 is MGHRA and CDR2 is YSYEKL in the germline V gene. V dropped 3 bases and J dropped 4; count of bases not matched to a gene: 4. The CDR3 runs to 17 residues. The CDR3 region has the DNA TGCGCCAGCAGCCACGGACTAGCGGGAGGCCCCACCGGGGAGCTGTTTTTT. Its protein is CASSHGLAGGPTGELFF.

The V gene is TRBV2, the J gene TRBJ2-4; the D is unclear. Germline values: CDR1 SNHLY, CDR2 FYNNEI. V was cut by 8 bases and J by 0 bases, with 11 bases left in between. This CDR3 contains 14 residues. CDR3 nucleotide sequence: TGTGCCAGCGAAGAAGAACTAGCCAAAAACATTCAGTACTTC. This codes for CASEEELAKNIQYF. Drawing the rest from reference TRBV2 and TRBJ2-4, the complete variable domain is EPEVTQTPSHQVTQMGQEVILRCVPISNHLYFYWYRQILGQKVEFLVSFYNNEISEKSEIFDDQFSVERPDGSNFTLKIRSTKLEDSAMYFCASEEELAKNIQYFGAGTRLSVL.

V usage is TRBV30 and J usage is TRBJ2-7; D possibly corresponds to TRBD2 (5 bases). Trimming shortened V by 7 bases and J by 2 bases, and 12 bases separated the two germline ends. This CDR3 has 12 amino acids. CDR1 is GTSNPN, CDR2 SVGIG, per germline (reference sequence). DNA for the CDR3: TGTGCCTCTCCCCCCGGGGCCTACGAGCAGTACTTC. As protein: CASPPGAYEQYF.

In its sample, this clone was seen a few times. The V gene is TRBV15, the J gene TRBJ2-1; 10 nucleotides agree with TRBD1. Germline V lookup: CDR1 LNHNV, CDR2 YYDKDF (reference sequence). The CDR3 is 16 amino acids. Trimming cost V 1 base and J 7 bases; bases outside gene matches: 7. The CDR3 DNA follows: TGTGCCACCAGCAGAGCGGGACAGGGGAGCCAAAATGAGCAGTTCTTC. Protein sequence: CATSRAGQGSQNEQFF.

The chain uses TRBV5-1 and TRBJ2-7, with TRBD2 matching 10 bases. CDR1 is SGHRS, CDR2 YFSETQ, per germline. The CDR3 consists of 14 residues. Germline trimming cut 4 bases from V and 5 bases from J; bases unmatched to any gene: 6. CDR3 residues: CASSPGLAENEQYF. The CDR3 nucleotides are TGCGCCAGCAGCCCCGGACTAGCGGAGAACGAGCAGTACTTC. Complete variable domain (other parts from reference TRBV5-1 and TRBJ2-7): KAGVTQTPRYLIKTRGQQVTLSCSPISGHRSVSWYQQTPGQGLQFLFEYFSETQRNKGNFPGRFSGRQFSNSRSEMNVSTLELGDSALYLCASSPGLAENEQYFGPGTRLTVT.

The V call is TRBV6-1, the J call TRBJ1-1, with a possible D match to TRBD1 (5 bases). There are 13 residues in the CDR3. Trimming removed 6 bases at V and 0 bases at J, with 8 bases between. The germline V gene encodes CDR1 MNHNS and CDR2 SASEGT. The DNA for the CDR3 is TGTGCCAGCAGGGACACCCTGAACACTGAAGCTTTCTTT. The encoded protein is CASRDTLNTEAFF.

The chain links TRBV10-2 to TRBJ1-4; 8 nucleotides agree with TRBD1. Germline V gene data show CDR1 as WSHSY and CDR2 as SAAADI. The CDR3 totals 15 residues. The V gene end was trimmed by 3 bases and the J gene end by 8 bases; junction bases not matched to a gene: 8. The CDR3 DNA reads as TGCGCCAGCAGTGACTCCAGGCGGACAGGGGAAAAACTGTTTTTT. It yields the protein CASSDSRRTGEKLFF.

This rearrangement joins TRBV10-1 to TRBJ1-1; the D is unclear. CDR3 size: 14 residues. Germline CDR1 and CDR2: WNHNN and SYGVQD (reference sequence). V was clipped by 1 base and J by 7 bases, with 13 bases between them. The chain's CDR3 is CASSEWVEGGEAFF. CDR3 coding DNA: TGCGCCAGCAGTGAGTGGGTGGAGGGTGGTGAAGCTTTCTTT.

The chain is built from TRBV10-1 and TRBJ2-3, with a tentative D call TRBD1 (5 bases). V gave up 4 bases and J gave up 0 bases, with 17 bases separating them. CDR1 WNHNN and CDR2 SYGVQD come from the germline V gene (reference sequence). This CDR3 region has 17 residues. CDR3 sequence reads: CASSVGPTVASTDTQYF. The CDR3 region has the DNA TGCGCCAGCAGTGTTGGCCCGACAGTGGCTAGCACAGATACGCAGTATTTT.

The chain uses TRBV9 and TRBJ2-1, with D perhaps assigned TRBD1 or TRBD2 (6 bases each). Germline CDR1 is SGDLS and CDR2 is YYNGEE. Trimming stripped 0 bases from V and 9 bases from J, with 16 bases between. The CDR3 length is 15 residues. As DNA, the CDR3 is TGTGCCAGCAGCGTAGCGGCCTATGAGGGGGGTGAGCAGTTCTTC. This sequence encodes CASSVAAYEGGEQFF.

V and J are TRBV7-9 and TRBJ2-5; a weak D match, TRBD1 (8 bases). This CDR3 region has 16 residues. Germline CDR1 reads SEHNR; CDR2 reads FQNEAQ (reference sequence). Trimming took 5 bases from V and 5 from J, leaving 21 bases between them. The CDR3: CASSHGQGGLLETQYF. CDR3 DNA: TGTGCCAGCAGCCACGGACAGGGAGGGTTGTTGGAGACCCAGTACTTC.

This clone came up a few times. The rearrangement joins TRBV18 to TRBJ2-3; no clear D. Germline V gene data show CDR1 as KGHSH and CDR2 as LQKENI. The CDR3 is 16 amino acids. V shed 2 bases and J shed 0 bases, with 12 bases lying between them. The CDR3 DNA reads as TGTGCCAGCTCACCAGCAGGCCGGAAAAGCACAGATACGCAGTATTTT. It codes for CASSPAGRKSTDTQYF.

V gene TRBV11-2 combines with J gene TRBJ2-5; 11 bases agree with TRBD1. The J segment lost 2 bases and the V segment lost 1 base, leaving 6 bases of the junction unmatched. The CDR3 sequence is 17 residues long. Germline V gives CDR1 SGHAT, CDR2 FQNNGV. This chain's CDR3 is CASSLGDRGEFQETQYF. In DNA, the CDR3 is TGTGCCAGCAGCTTAGGGGACAGGGGGGAATTTCAAGAGACCCAGTACTTC.